Listed below are T cell receptor beta chains from one sample, sequenced in a study of persistence of HIV-infected CD4 T cells. Their target antigens are unknown. Profiling relied on immunoSEQ multiplex PCR, and the TCRdb table lists in-frame clones only, not all of them. Of approximately 45,000 clones in the sample, less than 90% were seen once. The sample was CD4+ T cells sorted from PBMCs after approximately 20-hour stimulation, taken from a patient who received antiretroviral therapy. These receptors all stem from an adult woman with HIV who was CMV-seropositive. Each CDR3 is given with its conserved first and last residue. The D gene is left open where the match is weak. Only part of the rows carry a size: once, few, many, or a class if the clone is expanded.

len: 13
v_gene: TRBV24-1
abundance: NA
j_gene: TRBJ1-1
d_gene: NA
CDR3nt: TGTGCCACCAGCCCGACAGGGAACACTGAAGCTTTCTTT
CDR3aa: CATSPTGNTEAFF

len: 17
v_gene: TRBV30
abundance: NA
j_gene: TRBJ2-1
d_gene: NA
CDR3nt: TGTGCCTGGAGTGTATCGCGGGGCCCCCCACCCTACAATGAGCAGTTCTTC
CDR3aa: CAWSVSRGPPPYNEQFF

len: 12
v_gene: TRBV19
abundance: once
j_gene: TRBJ1-1
d_gene: NA
CDR3nt: TGTGCCAGTAGTATGATAGGCTTCGAAGCTTTCTTT
CDR3aa: CASSMIGFEAFF

len: 14
v_gene: TRBV18
abundance: NA
j_gene: TRBJ1-5
d_gene: TRBD1
CDR3nt: TGTGCCAGCTCACCGACAGGGGGCAATCAGCCCCAGCATTTT
CDR3aa: CASSPTGGNQPQHF

len: 14
v_gene: TRBV19
abundance: NA
j_gene: TRBJ2-1
d_gene: TRBD1
CDR3nt: TGTGCCAGTAGTATAGCGCACAGGGGCCATGAGCAGTTCTTC
CDR3aa: CASSIAHRGHEQFF

len: 17
v_gene: TRBV5-1
abundance: NA
j_gene: TRBJ2-6
d_gene: NA
CDR3nt: TGCGCCACCAGACCTCAGGCAGGGTCTACTGGGGCCAACGTCCTGACTTTC
CDR3aa: CATRPQAGSTGANVLTF

len: 15
v_gene: TRBV6-6
abundance: NA
j_gene: TRBJ1-5
d_gene: TRBD1
CDR3nt: TGTGCCAGCAGTTACAGGACAGGGAAGGATCAGCCCCAGCATTTT
CDR3aa: CASSYRTGKDQPQHF

len: 13
v_gene: TRBV19
abundance: NA
j_gene: TRBJ1-1
d_gene: TRBD1
CDR3nt: TGTGCCAGTAGCGACAGGGGGCACACTGAAGCTTTCTTT
CDR3aa: CASSDRGHTEAFF

len: 16
v_gene: TRBV9
abundance: NA
j_gene: TRBJ1-5
d_gene: NA
CDR3nt: TGTGCCAGCAGCGTAGACACAGCAATTAGCAATCAGCCCCAGCATTTT
CDR3aa: CASSVDTAISNQPQHF

len: 15
v_gene: TRBV5-5
abundance: NA
j_gene: TRBJ1-5
d_gene: NA
CDR3nt: TGTGCCAGCAGCTTGAGGCTGGGCTCCAATCAGCCCCAGCATTTT
CDR3aa: CASSLRLGSNQPQHF

len: 13
v_gene: TRBV12-3/TRBV12-4
abundance: NA
j_gene: TRBJ2-5
d_gene: NA
CDR3nt: TGTGCCAGCAAGAGGGTGGCAGGCGAGACCCAGTACTTC
CDR3aa: CASKRVAGETQYF

len: 15
v_gene: TRBV29-1
abundance: NA
j_gene: TRBJ2-7
d_gene: NA
CDR3nt: TGCAGCGTTGAAGATGGGGCAGGGAAAGTGCACGAGCAGTACTTC
CDR3aa: CSVEDGAGKVHEQYF

len: 13
v_gene: TRBV18
abundance: few
j_gene: TRBJ1-1
d_gene: NA
CDR3nt: TGTGCCAGCTCACCAAGGATGAACACTGAAGCTTTCTTT
CDR3aa: CASSPRMNTEAFF

len: 13
v_gene: TRBV12-3/TRBV12-4
abundance: NA
j_gene: TRBJ1-1
d_gene: TRBD1
CDR3nt: TGTGCCAGCAGTTTCGAACAGGGGGCTGAAGCTTTCTTT
CDR3aa: CASSFEQGAEAFF

len: 17
v_gene: TRBV4-2
abundance: once
j_gene: TRBJ2-6
d_gene: TRBD1
CDR3nt: TGTGCCAGCAGCCTCACGGGACAGTCCTCTGGGGCCAACGTCCTGACTTTC
CDR3aa: CASSLTGQSSGANVLTF

len: 14
v_gene: TRBV11-3
abundance: once
j_gene: TRBJ2-3
d_gene: NA
CDR3nt: TGTGCCAGCAGCTTAGCCGGGTTGCAAGATACGCAGTATTTT
CDR3aa: CASSLAGLQDTQYF

len: 17
v_gene: TRBV24-1
abundance: NA
j_gene: TRBJ2-3
d_gene: TRBD2
CDR3nt: TGTGCCACCAGTGAGGGGGGACTAGCGGGGGACACAGATACGCAGTATTTT
CDR3aa: CATSEGGLAGDTDTQYF

len: 14
v_gene: TRBV19
abundance: NA
j_gene: TRBJ2-3
d_gene: TRBD2
CDR3nt: TGTGCCAGTAAACGAAGCGGGGGTGCAGATACGCAGTATTTT
CDR3aa: CASKRSGGADTQYF

len: 12
v_gene: TRBV30
abundance: NA
j_gene: TRBJ1-2
d_gene: NA
CDR3nt: TGTGCCTGGAGTATAGTTAACTATGGCTACACCTTC
CDR3aa: CAWSIVNYGYTF

len: 13
v_gene: TRBV6-5
abundance: NA
j_gene: TRBJ1-2
d_gene: NA
CDR3nt: TGTGCCAGCAGTAAGACAGCTAACTATGGCTACACCTTC
CDR3aa: CASSKTANYGYTF

len: 17
v_gene: TRBV6-1
abundance: NA
j_gene: TRBJ1-1
d_gene: TRBD1
CDR3nt: TGTGCCAGCAGTGAAGCGCTTCTAATGACAGGGGTCCCTGAAGCTTTCTTT
CDR3aa: CASSEALLMTGVPEAFF

len: 13
v_gene: TRBV19
abundance: NA
j_gene: TRBJ1-1
d_gene: NA
CDR3nt: TGTGCCAGTAAAAAGGAGGGGAGCACTGAAGCTTTCTTT
CDR3aa: CASKKEGSTEAFF

len: 12
v_gene: TRBV28
abundance: once
j_gene: TRBJ1-4
d_gene: NA
CDR3nt: TGTGCCAGCAGTCAAATTAATGAAAAACTGTTTTTT
CDR3aa: CASSQINEKLFF

len: 15
v_gene: TRBV19
abundance: NA
j_gene: TRBJ1-5
d_gene: NA
CDR3nt: TGTGCCAGTAGTATAGGGCCCTCTGGCAATCAGCCCCAGCATTTT
CDR3aa: CASSIGPSGNQPQHF

len: 14
v_gene: TRBV6-5
abundance: NA
j_gene: TRBJ1-5
d_gene: NA
CDR3nt: TGTGCCAGCAGGTCCTCAGGGAGGTATCAGCCCCAGCATTTT
CDR3aa: CASRSSGRYQPQHF

len: 11
v_gene: TRBV20-1
abundance: NA
j_gene: TRBJ2-3
d_gene: NA
CDR3nt: TGCAGTGCTAGAGTGGAGGATACGCAGTATTTT
CDR3aa: CSARVEDTQYF

len: 13
v_gene: TRBV6-5
abundance: few
j_gene: TRBJ1-5
d_gene: NA
CDR3nt: TGTGCCAGCAGTTCACGAAGCAATCAGCCCCAGCATTTT
CDR3aa: CASSSRSNQPQHF

len: 14
v_gene: TRBV7-2
abundance: NA
j_gene: TRBJ1-1
d_gene: NA
CDR3nt: TGTGCCAGCAGCTTAGTCAGGGGAAACACTGAAGCTTTCTTT
CDR3aa: CASSLVRGNTEAFF

len: 15
v_gene: TRBV6-6
abundance: NA
j_gene: TRBJ1-3
d_gene: NA
CDR3nt: TGTGCCAGCAGCCGCCTTGCAGGGACTGGAAACACCATATATTTT
CDR3aa: CASSRLAGTGNTIYF

len: 14
v_gene: TRBV30
abundance: NA
j_gene: TRBJ2-3
d_gene: NA
CDR3nt: TGTGCCTGGAGTTTAGGGGGGTTCACAGATACGCAGTATTTT
CDR3aa: CAWSLGGFTDTQYF

len: 15
v_gene: TRBV7-3
abundance: NA
j_gene: TRBJ2-1
d_gene: TRBD2
CDR3nt: TGTGCCAGCAGCTTAACCGCTGTCGGGGGGAATGAGCAGTTCTTC
CDR3aa: CASSLTAVGGNEQFF

len: 15
v_gene: TRBV6-7
abundance: NA
j_gene: TRBJ2-1
d_gene: TRBD2
CDR3nt: TGTGCCAGCAGTACACCGGGACTAGCCTCGAATGAGCAGTTCTTC
CDR3aa: CASSTPGLASNEQFF

len: 16
v_gene: TRBV2
abundance: NA
j_gene: TRBJ1-3
d_gene: TRBD1
CDR3nt: TGTGCCAGCAGTTGGGGACAGGGGCTATCAGGAAACACCATATATTTT
CDR3aa: CASSWGQGLSGNTIYF

len: 16
v_gene: TRBV5-4
abundance: NA
j_gene: TRBJ1-5
d_gene: NA
CDR3nt: TGTGCCAGCAGCTTGGGCCCCTCCGATAGCAATCAGCCCCAGCATTTT
CDR3aa: CASSLGPSDSNQPQHF

len: 12
v_gene: TRBV2
abundance: NA
j_gene: TRBJ2-5
d_gene: NA
CDR3nt: TGTGCCAGCAGTGAAGCGGGCGAGACCCAGTACTTC
CDR3aa: CASSEAGETQYF

len: 15
v_gene: TRBV9
abundance: NA
j_gene: TRBJ2-2
d_gene: NA
CDR3nt: TGTGCCAGCAGCCCCGGGGGCAGCGGCACCGGGGAGCTGTTTTTT
CDR3aa: CASSPGGSGTGELFF

len: 15
v_gene: TRBV19
abundance: NA
j_gene: TRBJ1-5
d_gene: NA
CDR3nt: TGTGCCAGTAGTACCCATACAGGGCGAAACCAGCCCCAGCATTTT
CDR3aa: CASSTHTGRNQPQHF

len: 14
v_gene: TRBV25-1
abundance: NA
j_gene: TRBJ1-2
d_gene: NA
CDR3nt: TGTGCCAGCAGTAGACAGTCATACACCTATGGCTACACCTTC
CDR3aa: CASSRQSYTYGYTF

len: 15
v_gene: TRBV10-3
abundance: NA
j_gene: TRBJ2-4
d_gene: NA
CDR3nt: TGTGCCATCAGTGAGTCGGCGGTAGCCAAAAACATTCAGTACTTC
CDR3aa: CAISESAVAKNIQYF

len: 18
v_gene: TRBV18
abundance: NA
j_gene: TRBJ2-3
d_gene: TRBD2
CDR3nt: TGTGCCAGCTCACCATTGACTAGCGGGGGGCCTAGCACAGATACGCAGTATTTT
CDR3aa: CASSPLTSGGPSTDTQYF

len: 14
v_gene: TRBV10-3
abundance: NA
j_gene: TRBJ2-7
d_gene: NA
CDR3nt: TGTGCCATCAGTCCCGGGACGGGATACTACGAGCAGTACTTC
CDR3aa: CAISPGTGYYEQYF

len: 14
v_gene: TRBV6-5
abundance: NA
j_gene: TRBJ2-7
d_gene: NA
CDR3nt: TGTGCCAACCCCTCGACGGGAAACTCCTACGAGCAGTACTTC
CDR3aa: CANPSTGNSYEQYF

len: 16
v_gene: TRBV19
abundance: NA
j_gene: TRBJ1-6
d_gene: NA
CDR3nt: TGTGCCAGTAGTTTGTCCGGGGGGCCAGATGGTTCACCCCTCCACTTT
CDR3aa: CASSLSGGPDGSPLHF

len: 15
v_gene: TRBV10-3
abundance: NA
j_gene: TRBJ1-6
d_gene: TRBD1
CDR3nt: TGTGCCATCAGTGTAAACAGGGGAGATAATTCACCCCTCCACTTT
CDR3aa: CAISVNRGDNSPLHF

len: 14
v_gene: TRBV6-1
abundance: NA
j_gene: TRBJ1-1
d_gene: TRBD1
CDR3nt: TGTGCCAGCAGTGAAGTAGGACAGGGCGTCTCAGCTTTCTTT
CDR3aa: CASSEVGQGVSAFF

len: 15
v_gene: TRBV19
abundance: NA
j_gene: TRBJ1-2
d_gene: TRBD1
CDR3nt: TGTGCCAGTAGTTCGAGACAGGGGGCTAACTATGGCTACACCTTC
CDR3aa: CASSSRQGANYGYTF

len: 15
v_gene: TRBV5-1
abundance: NA
j_gene: TRBJ1-2
d_gene: TRBD1
CDR3nt: TGCGCCAGCAGCGGTGGTGGGACAGGATCCTATGGCTACACCTTC
CDR3aa: CASSGGGTGSYGYTF

len: 13
v_gene: TRBV9
abundance: NA
j_gene: TRBJ2-3
d_gene: NA
CDR3nt: TGTGCCAGCAGCGTAGATGAGGCGGGTACGCAGTATTTT
CDR3aa: CASSVDEAGTQYF

len: 12
v_gene: TRBV5-4
abundance: NA
j_gene: TRBJ1-2
d_gene: NA
CDR3nt: TGTGCCAGCAGCTGGGGGTTGCAGGGCTACACCTTC
CDR3aa: CASSWGLQGYTF

len: 15
v_gene: TRBV5-1
abundance: NA
j_gene: TRBJ2-2
d_gene: TRBD1
CDR3nt: TGCGCCAGCAGCAGCGGACAGGGGGGCACCGGGGAGCTGTTTTTT
CDR3aa: CASSSGQGGTGELFF

len: 13
v_gene: TRBV30
abundance: NA
j_gene: TRBJ1-1
d_gene: NA
CDR3nt: TGTGCCTGGACGGGAGGCTATAACACTGAAGCTTTCTTT
CDR3aa: CAWTGGYNTEAFF